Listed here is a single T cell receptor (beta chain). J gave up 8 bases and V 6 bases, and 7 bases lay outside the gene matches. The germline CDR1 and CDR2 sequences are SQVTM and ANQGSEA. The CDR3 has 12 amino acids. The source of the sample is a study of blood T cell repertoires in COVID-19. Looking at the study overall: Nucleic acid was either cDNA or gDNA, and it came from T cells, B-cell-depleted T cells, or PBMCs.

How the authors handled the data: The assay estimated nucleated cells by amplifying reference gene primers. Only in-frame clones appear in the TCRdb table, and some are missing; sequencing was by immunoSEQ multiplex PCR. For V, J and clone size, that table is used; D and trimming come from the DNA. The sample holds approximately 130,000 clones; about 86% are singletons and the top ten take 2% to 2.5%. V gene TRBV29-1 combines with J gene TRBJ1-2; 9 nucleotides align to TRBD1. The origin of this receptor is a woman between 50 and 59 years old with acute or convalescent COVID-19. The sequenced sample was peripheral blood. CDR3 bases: TGCAGCGTCTCCGGGACAGGGTTGGGCTACACCTTC. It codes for CSVSGTGLGYTF.